The rows below give T cell receptor beta chains drawn from one sample of a study of blood T cell repertoires in COVID-19. The assay was immunoSEQ multiplex PCR, and TCRdb's table has in-frame clones only and misses some. The sample has about 110,000 clones, around 90% seen once. Sequences were obtained from peripheral blood. All receptors come from a human donor in a cohort sampled during active COVID-19. CDR3s include the opening cysteine and the closing phenylalanine or tryptophan. A D gene is named only where the DNA matches it firmly.

V gene	CDR3 length	D gene	J gene	CDR3 protein
TRBV7-3	15	NA	TRBJ2-6	CASRSQGSGANVLTF
TRBV5-6	17	TRBD1	TRBJ1-6	CASSARSSGTGESPLHF
TRBV4-1	14	NA	TRBJ2-5	CASSLYGGRETQYF
TRBV19	15	TRBD1	TRBJ1-2	CASSIMDRGPHGYTF
TRBV7-3	19	NA	TRBJ2-2	CASSLMDGGLNGNTGELFF
TRBV6-5	13	NA	TRBJ1-6	CASSRAGNSPLHF
TRBV28	14	TRBD1	TRBJ2-7	CASSSTGGDCEQYF
TRBV28	16	NA	TRBJ1-5	CAIAGWGPYSNQPQHF
TRBV19	14	TRBD2	TRBJ2-7	CASSRSVAGSEQYF
TRBV28	18	TRBD1	TRBJ1-5	CASSFGTGERWGNQPQHF
TRBV19	15	TRBD1	TRBJ1-4	CASSRQGAAEEKLFF
TRBV3-1/TRBV3-2	13	NA	TRBJ1-6	CASSQDLVSPLHF
TRBV9	15	TRBD1	TRBJ1-6	CASSVGDRGNSPLHF
TRBV3-1/TRBV3-2	16	TRBD2	TRBJ2-1	CASSQGYRRGFNEQFF
TRBV9	13	NA	TRBJ1-3	CASGAGDKDTIYF
TRBV15	13	NA	TRBJ1-1	CATSRTESTEAFF
TRBV25-1	13	NA	TRBJ2-1	CASSGPWGREQFF
TRBV10-3	11	NA	TRBJ1-1	CAISDTVEAFF
TRBV11-1	16	TRBD2	TRBJ2-7	CASSFPPSGRASEQYF
TRBV5-5	15	NA	TRBJ1-5	CASSSQGYRNQPQHF
TRBV28	16	NA	TRBJ1-1	CASSLLGSRGNTEAFF
TRBV18	12	NA	TRBJ1-1	CASSPGSTEAFF
TRBV2	17	TRBD2	TRBJ2-1	CASSDSLRGGSYNEQFF
TRBV7-2	15	NA	TRBJ1-2	CASSFGQYSNYGYTF
TRBV21-1	16	NA	TRBJ2-1	CASSKGGGTLNNEQFF
TRBV3-1/TRBV3-2	19	TRBD2	TRBJ2-4	CASSQLQLAGGLGKNIQYF
TRBV6-2/TRBV6-3	16	NA	TRBJ1-5	CASSYFGDFQTEPQHF
TRBV19	16	TRBD2	TRBJ2-1	CASSLGGGGPINEQFF
TRBV19	15	NA	TRBJ2-1	CASSIVAGPYNEQFF
TRBV23-1	12	NA	TRBJ1-6	CASSYRYSPLHF
TRBV18	16	TRBD1	TRBJ2-1	CASSTRDGQGDNEQFF
TRBV9	15	TRBD1	TRBJ1-1	CASSFRTGPNTEAFF
TRBV18	15	NA	TRBJ2-7	CASSPDRLGGYEQYF
TRBV19	15	TRBD1	TRBJ2-2	CASSPWTGWTGELFF
TRBV18	17	TRBD1	TRBJ1-1	CASSESPSGGMNTEAFF
TRBV27	14	TRBD1	TRBJ1-2	CASRTGWGNYGYTF
TRBV15	15	TRBD1	TRBJ1-3	CATSTARGPGNTIYF
TRBV29-1	12	NA	TRBJ1-3	CSVGQEGNTIYF
TRBV5-6	14	NA	TRBJ1-5	CASSLRQGGRPQHF
TRBV9	14	TRBD1	TRBJ1-6	CASSVGDRNSPLHF
TRBV6-4	14	TRBD1	TRBJ1-1	CASSAGQGNTEAFF
TRBV4-1	12	TRBD2	TRBJ2-1	CASSNSGSKQFF
TRBV7-9	17	TRBD2	TRBJ2-1	CASSLGTGLAGYNEQFF
TRBV7-3	13	TRBD1	TRBJ2-1	CASSLWQGDEQFF
TRBV9	14	TRBD2	TRBJ2-5	CASSREGHQETQYF
TRBV6-5	15	NA	TRBJ2-7	CASSQRGGSVYEQYF
TRBV7-8	14	NA	TRBJ1-1	CASSRGALNTEAFF
TRBV7-9	15	TRBD2	TRBJ2-1	CASNELAGARNEQFF
TRBV19	15	TRBD2	TRBJ2-1	CATRTSGGDYNEQFF
TRBV4-2	18	TRBD2	TRBJ2-7	CASSQDPRTSGHSYEQYF
TRBV7-8	16	TRBD1	TRBJ1-5	CASSGRTGGSNQPQHF